The 9 T cell receptor beta chains in this list originate from one sample, sequenced in a study of T cells in Graves' hyperthyroidism and ophthalmopathy. Researchers amplified the TCR beta CDR3 regions from RNA transcripts. The HTBI set primed first-round TCR CDR3 RT-PCR. TCRdb re-analysed the multiplex PCR reads in MiXCR, keeping a single row per CDR3 protein. The sample records 300,000 to 450,000 distinct CDR3 sequences, roughly an eighth being singletons. Sequencing used blood. The receptors stem from a woman younger than 30 with Graves' hyperthyroidism.

This clonotype was detected ten times or more. The chain joins TRBV6-6 to TRBJ1-1; D gene uncertain. Between the trimmed V and J ends, which lost 2 bases and 4 bases, there was a span of 17 bases. The CDR3 sequence is 16 residues long. Germline loops: CDR1 MNHNY, CDR2 SVGAGI (reference sequence). As DNA, the CDR3 is TGTGCCAGCAGTTACGGGTGCAATTGTTCGAGCACTGAAGCTTTCTTT. Protein product: CASSYGCNCSSTEAFF.

This clonotype was observed a handful of times. The chain has TRBV7-8 and TRBJ2-1; TRBD2 is a possible D gene (8 bases). This CDR3 has 18 amino acids. Trimming took 1 base from V and 5 from J, leaving 21 bases between them. Germline V CDR1 and CDR2: SGHVS, FQNEAQ. The CDR3 loop is CASSLELRRGREDNEQFF. CDR3 DNA sequence: TGTGCCAGCAGCTTAGAACTAAGGAGGGGGCGGGAGGACAATGAGCAGTTCTTC.

A single count supports this clonotype. With a much larger clone just one base away, this may be a read error. V is TRBV10-3 and J is TRBJ1-2; D call uncertain. CDR1 is ENHRY, CDR2 SYGVKD, per germline. V dropped 4 bases and J dropped 3 bases, with 18 bases sitting between them. This CDR3 is 16 amino acids long. The CDR3 sequence is CAISGREGESDYGYTF. The CDR3 bases are TGTGCCATCAGTGGAAGGGAGGGAGAGTCCGACTATGGCTACACCTTC.

The table lists this clonotype with many counts. The CDR3 DNA is TGTGCCAGCAGTTTGAGGGGGATAGATACGCAGTATTTT. Protein sequence: CASSLRGIDTQYF. The genes are TRBV11-1 and TRBJ2-3; D possibly corresponds to TRBD1 (6 bases). V was pared by 6 bases and J by 5 bases, with 12 bases between. Germline V gene sequence: CDR1 SGHAT, CDR2 FQDESV (reference sequence). This CDR3 comprises 13 residues.

This clonotype has at least ten counts. The chain links TRBV24-1 to TRBJ2-1; D may be TRBD2 (5 bases). With 5 bases removed from V and 7 bases from J, the gap between germline ends came to 17 bases. Per germline, CDR1 KGHDR and CDR2 SFDVKD. The length of the CDR3 is 15 residues. CDR3 DNA sequence: TGTGCCACCAGTGCGCCCGCCGGGAAGGGTAATGAGCAGTTCTTC. Its protein is CATSAPAGKGNEQFF.

This clonotype was seen ten or more times. The chain combines TRBV6-1 with TRBJ1-2; D not certain. V lost 8 bases and J lost 4, with 17 bases in between. This CDR3 has 14 residues. The germline gives CDR1 MNHNS, CDR2 SASEGT. The CDR3 loop reads CASRAANGGYGYTF. In DNA form, the CDR3 reads TGTGCCAGCCGAGCAGCTAACGGTGGCTATGGCTACACCTTC.

There are a few counts of this clonotype. The genes are TRBV7-2 and TRBJ1-2; the D is unclear. CDR1 is SGHTA, CDR2 FQGNSA, per germline. This CDR3 has 14 amino acids. Trimming removed 1 base at V and 7 bases at J, with 13 bases between. This CDR3 is CASSLEVRLAGYTF. The CDR3 DNA follows: TGTGCCAGCAGCTTAGAGGTCCGCCTGGCTGGCTACACCTTC.

This clonotype was recorded many times. This sequence joins TRBV6-1 and TRBJ1-2; D is unclear. Trimming pared 3 bases from V and 6 bases from J, leaving 11 bases between. This CDR3 is built from 13 residues. From germline, CDR1 is MNHNS and CDR2 SASEGT. The CDR3 coding sequence is TGTGCCAGCAGTGACAGGACGATAGATGGCTACACCTTC. Amino acids: CASSDRTIDGYTF.

Details on this clonotype: A read error may produce the germline difference seen at one junction end. The V and J genes are TRBV20-1 and TRBJ2-1; a possible D gene is TRBD2 (6 bases). Germline lookup yields CDR1 DFQATT and CDR2 SNEGSKA (reference sequence). The CDR3 contains 13 residues. CDR3 DNA: TGCAGTACTAGGTCCGGGACTCACAATGAGCAGTTCTTC. Protein: CSTRSGTHNEQFF.